This TCR beta chain was sequenced in a study of regulatory T cells in long-lasting Graves disease. About the study: For a period under 3 months, newly diagnosed Graves' patients had taken antithyroid drugs.

Stated time point: newly diagnosed GD, antithyroid drugs for less than 3 months. The TCR library was made from RNA that had been extracted from PBMCs in TRIzol. Graves' disease diagnosis was established per American Thyroid Association guidelines. Building the TCR beta libraries relied on iRepertoire HTBI primers, and CDR3 regions underwent Arm-PCR. Each CDR3 protein is one row after TCRdb ran MiXCR on the multiplex PCR reads. The table shows 400,000 to 500,000 distinct CDR3 sequences, with 12% to 15% occurring only once. V gave up 5 bases and J gave up 5 bases; unmatched junction bases: 8. The CDR3 consists of 14 residues. The germline V gene encodes CDR1 SGHTA and CDR2 FQGNSA. This clonotype was detected ten times or more. This sample also appeared in a second study, on T cells in Graves' hyperthyroidism and ophthalmopathy. Turning to that study: Primed by the HTBI set, a first-round RT-PCR was run on the TCR CDR3. Ophthalmopathy stood apart from stable hyperthyroidism in a 13 V-J model.

This TCR came from a woman aged 45 to 65 with Graves disease. Sequenced material: peripheral blood mononuclear cells (PBMCs), taken at new diagnosis, from a patient treated with antithyroid drugs. The chain recombines TRBV7-2 with TRBJ1-2, with 7 bases matching TRBD1. CDR3 coding DNA: TGTGCCAGCAGCCTAGGACAGGCGGGTTATGGCTACACCTTC. It codes for CASSLGQAGYGYTF.